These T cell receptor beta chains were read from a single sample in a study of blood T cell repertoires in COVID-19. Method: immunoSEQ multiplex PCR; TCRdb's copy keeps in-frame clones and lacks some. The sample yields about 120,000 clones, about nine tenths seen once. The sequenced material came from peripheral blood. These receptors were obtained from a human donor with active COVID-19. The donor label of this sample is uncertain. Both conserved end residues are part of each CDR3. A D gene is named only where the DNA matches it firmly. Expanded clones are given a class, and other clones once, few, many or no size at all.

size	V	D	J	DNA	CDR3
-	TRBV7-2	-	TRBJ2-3	TGTGCCAGCAGCCAAGGATGGTTGGGGGCAACAGATACGCAGTATTTT	CASSQGWLGATDTQYF
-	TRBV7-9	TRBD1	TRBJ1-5	TGTGCCAGCAGCCACGACAGGGGCAATCAGCCCCAGCATTTT	CASSHDRGNQPQHF
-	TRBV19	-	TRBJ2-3	TGTGCCAGTAGTCACACAGATACGCAGTATTTT	CASSHTDTQYF
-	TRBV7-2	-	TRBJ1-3	TGTGCCAGCAGCTTAGAAGTCCACGGGAACACCATATATTTT	CASSLEVHGNTIYF
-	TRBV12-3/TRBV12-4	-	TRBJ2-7	TGTGCCAGCATCAAGGGGGGGCGGGACGAGCAGTACTTC	CASIKGGRDEQYF
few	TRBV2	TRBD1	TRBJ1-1	TGTGCCAGCAGTGGACAGGGAAAGATCACTGAAGCTTTCTTT	CASSGQGKITEAFF
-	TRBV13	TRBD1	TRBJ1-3	TGTGCCAGCTTCGAAGGGACAGGGGGATCTGGAAACACCATATATTTT	CASFEGTGGSGNTIYF
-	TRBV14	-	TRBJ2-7	TGTGCCAGCAGCCAAAGGGGAAGCTACGAGCAGTACTTC	CASSQRGSYEQYF
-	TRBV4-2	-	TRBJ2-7	TGTGCCAGCAGCCAAGATGGCGGGGTGAGCTCCTACGAGCAGTACTTC	CASSQDGGVSSYEQYF
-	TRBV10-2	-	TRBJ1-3	TGCGCCAGCAGCCGACAGGTTCGGGTCTCTGGAAACACCATATATTTT	CASSRQVRVSGNTIYF
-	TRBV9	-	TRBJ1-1	TGTGCCAGCAGCGTAACGCCGACAAACACTGAAGCTTTCTTT	CASSVTPTNTEAFF
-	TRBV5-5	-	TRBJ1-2	TGTGCCAGCAGCTTGGGTACAGTCTCTGGCTACACCTTC	CASSLGTVSGYTF
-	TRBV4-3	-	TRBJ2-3	TGCGCCAGCAGCCAGCAAGCGTTGGGGGCCCCAGATACGCAGTATTTT	CASSQQALGAPDTQYF
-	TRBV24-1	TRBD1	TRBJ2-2	TGTGCCACCAGTGACCGAGGGACAGGGTCGAACACCGGGGAGCTGTTTTTT	CATSDRGTGSNTGELFF
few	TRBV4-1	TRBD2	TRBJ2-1	TGCGCCAGTACGGGGGGGCCGTACAATGAGCAGTTCTTC	CASTGGPYNEQFF
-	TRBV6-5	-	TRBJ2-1	TGTGCCAGCAGTTACTCTAGCCCCAATGAGCAGTTCTTC	CASSYSSPNEQFF
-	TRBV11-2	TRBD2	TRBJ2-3	TGTGCCAGCAGCTTAGATGCGGGACTAGCGCCGAGCACAGATACGCAGTATTTT	CASSLDAGLAPSTDTQYF
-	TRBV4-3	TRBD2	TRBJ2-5	TGCGCCAGCAGCCAAGGGGAGGGGGAGACCCAGTACTTC	CASSQGEGETQYF
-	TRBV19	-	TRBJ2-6	TGTGCCAGTGGAGGTACAGTATCTGGGGCCAACGTCCTGACTTTC	CASGGTVSGANVLTF
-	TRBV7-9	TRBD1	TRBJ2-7	TGTGCCAGCAGCTTGGGGACAGGGAGCTCCTACGAGCAGTACTTC	CASSLGTGSSYEQYF
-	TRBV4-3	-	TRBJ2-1	TGCGCCAGCAGCCAAAGTATAACCAGGGGCCATGAGCAGTTCTTC	CASSQSITRGHEQFF
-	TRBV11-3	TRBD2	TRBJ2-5	TGTGCCAGCAGCCCCTCGGGGGGGCGCGAGACCCAGTACTTC	CASSPSGGRETQYF
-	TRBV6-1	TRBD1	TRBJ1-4	TGTGCCAGCAGTGAGTCGACAGGGTCTATTGAAAAACTGTTTTTT	CASSESTGSIEKLFF
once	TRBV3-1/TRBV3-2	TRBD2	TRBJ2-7	TGTGCCAGCAGCCCCTACCCCGGCGGGAGAGCCGTGCAGTACTTC	CASSPYPGGRAVQYF
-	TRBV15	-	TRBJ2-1	TGTGCCACCAGTGACTCAGGGACCTACAATGAGCAGTTCTTC	CATSDSGTYNEQFF
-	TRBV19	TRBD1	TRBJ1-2	TGTGCCAGTAGCCGGACAGGGGACTATGGCTACACCTTC	CASSRTGDYGYTF
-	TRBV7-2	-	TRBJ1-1	TGTGCCAGCAGCTTAACAGTGGCAGGTGAAGCTTTCTTT	CASSLTVAGEAFF
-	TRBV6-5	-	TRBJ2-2	TGTGCCAGCAGTTACCCTAAGGGGAGGAGCACCGGGGAGCTGTTTTTT	CASSYPKGRSTGELFF
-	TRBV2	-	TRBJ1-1	TGTGCCAGCCCCCAGTGGTCGAACACTGAAGCTTTCTTT	CASPQWSNTEAFF
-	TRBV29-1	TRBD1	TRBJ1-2	TGCAGCGTGCCGACAGGGAACTATGGCTACACCTTC	CSVPTGNYGYTF
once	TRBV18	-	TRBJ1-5	TGTGCCAGCTCACCGCAACAGGGCAATCAGCCCCAGCATTTT	CASSPQQGNQPQHF
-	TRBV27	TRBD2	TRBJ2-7	TGTGCCAGCAGTATCGCCGGGACTACGACCTACGAGCAGTACTTC	CASSIAGTTTYEQYF
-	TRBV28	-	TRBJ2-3	TGTGCCAGCAGTTTATACGGGTCCACCACAGATACGCAGTATTTT	CASSLYGSTTDTQYF
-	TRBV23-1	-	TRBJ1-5	TGCGCCCTTCAGGGGAATAGCAATCAGCCCCAGCATTTT	CALQGNSNQPQHF
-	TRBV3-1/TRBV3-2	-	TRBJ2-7	TGTGCCAGCAGCCAAGAGTCCCCCAGGGGCGAGCAGTACTTC	CASSQESPRGEQYF
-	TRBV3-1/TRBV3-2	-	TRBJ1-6	TGTGCCAGCAGCCCGGAGGGAGGGACGGGTAATTCACCCCTCCACTTT	CASSPEGGTGNSPLHF
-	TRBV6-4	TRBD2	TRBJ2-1	TGTGCCAGCAGTGACGGGACTAGCGGGGGGGCAAATGAGCAGTTCTTC	CASSDGTSGGANEQFF
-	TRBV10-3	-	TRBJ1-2	TGTGCCATCAGTGAGTCGAGTGTTAGGGGTGGTGGCTACACCTTC	CAISESSVRGGGYTF
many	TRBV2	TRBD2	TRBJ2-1	TGTGCCAGCAGTACGTTAGCGGGACCGAACAATGAGCAGTTCTTC	CASSTLAGPNNEQFF
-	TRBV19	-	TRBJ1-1	TGTGCCAGTAGTATAGAAAGGGGGTTCACTGAAGCTTTCTTT	CASSIERGFTEAFF
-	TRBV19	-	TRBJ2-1	TGTGCCAGTAGTACGGGTGCCCGCAATGAGCAGTTCTTC	CASSTGARNEQFF
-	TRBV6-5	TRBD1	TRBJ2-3	TGTGCCAGCAGTAAAAACAGGGGAGCGCAGTATTTT	CASSKNRGAQYF
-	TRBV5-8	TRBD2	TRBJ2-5	TGTGCCAGCAGCTCCCTTACTAGCGGGGGGAACTCTAGGACCCAGTACTTC	CASSSLTSGGNSRTQYF
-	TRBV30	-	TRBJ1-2	TGTGCCTGGAGTGTACAGGTCGAAGGCTACACCTTC	CAWSVQVEGYTF
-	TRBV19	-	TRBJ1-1	TGTGCCAGTAGTAGCGGGTACGACACTGAAGCTTTCTTT	CASSSGYDTEAFF
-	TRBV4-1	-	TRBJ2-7	TGCGCCAGCAGCCAAGATACAGGACCCAACGAGCAGTACTTC	CASSQDTGPNEQYF
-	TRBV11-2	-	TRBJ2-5	TGTGCCAGCATCCTTAGTTGGGGGAGGGGGTACCAAGAGACCCAGTACTTC	CASILSWGRGYQETQYF
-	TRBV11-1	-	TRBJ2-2	TGTGCCAGCAGCTTAACAGTGCGCACCGGGGAGCTGTTTTTT	CASSLTVRTGELFF
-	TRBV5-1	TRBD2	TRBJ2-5	TGCGCCAGCAGCCGATCCGGACTAGCGGAAGAGACCCAGTACTTC	CASSRSGLAEETQYF
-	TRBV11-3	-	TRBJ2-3	TGTGCCAGCAGCTTAGGCGGAGTCACAGATACGCAGTATTTT	CASSLGGVTDTQYF
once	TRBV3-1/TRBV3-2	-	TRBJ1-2	TGTGCCAGCAGCCAGAGCTCCGACTCTGGCTACACCTTC	CASSQSSDSGYTF